Given below is one T cell receptor beta chain in context. The sample is drawn from a study of blood T cell repertoires in COVID-19. Study context: Acute and convalescent COVID-19 samples came from the United States, Italy and Spain. PBMCs, B-cell-depleted T cells, or T cells were the source of the cDNA or gDNA that made up the material.

Per the original data handling: Amplification with reference gene primers provided the estimates of nucleated cell counts. Assay used: immunoSEQ multiplex PCR; TCRdb lists only in-frame clones, some missing. The V and J calls and clone size were taken over from that table, and D and trimming were inferred from the DNA. The sample carries fewer than 85,000 clones, more than 80% recorded once. This receptor was taken from a man older than 75 with acute or convalescent COVID-19. The sample comprised peripheral blood.

The CDR3 is CASSLWTLADTQYF. CDR3 nucleotides: TGTGCCAGCAGTTTATGGACTCTCGCAGATACGCAGTATTTT. The J gene is TRBJ2-3, the V gene TRBV7-2; D is possibly TRBD2 (5 bases). Trimming shortened V by 6 bases and J by 4 bases, and 14 bases separated the two germline ends. The CDR3 loop spans 14 amino acids. Germline CDR1 reads SGHTA; CDR2 reads FQGNSA.